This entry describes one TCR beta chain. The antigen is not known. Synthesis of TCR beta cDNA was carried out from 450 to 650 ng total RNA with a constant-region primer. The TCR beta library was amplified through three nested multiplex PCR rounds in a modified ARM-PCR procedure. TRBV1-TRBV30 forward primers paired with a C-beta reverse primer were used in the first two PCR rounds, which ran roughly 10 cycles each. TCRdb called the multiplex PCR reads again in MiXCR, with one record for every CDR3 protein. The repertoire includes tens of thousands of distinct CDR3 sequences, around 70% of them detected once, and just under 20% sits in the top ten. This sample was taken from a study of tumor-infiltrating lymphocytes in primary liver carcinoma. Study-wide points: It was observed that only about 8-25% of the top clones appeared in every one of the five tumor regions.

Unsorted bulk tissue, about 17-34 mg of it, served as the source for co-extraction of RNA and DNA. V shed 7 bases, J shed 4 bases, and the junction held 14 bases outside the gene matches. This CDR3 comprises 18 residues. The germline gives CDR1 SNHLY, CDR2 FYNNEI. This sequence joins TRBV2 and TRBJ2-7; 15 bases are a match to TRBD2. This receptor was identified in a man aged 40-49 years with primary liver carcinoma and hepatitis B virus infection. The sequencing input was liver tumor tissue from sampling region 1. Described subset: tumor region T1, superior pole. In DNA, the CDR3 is TGTGCCAGCACGCGCAAAGGGACTAGCGGGAGGTCGGGTTACGAGCAGTACTTC. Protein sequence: CASTRKGTSGRSGYEQYF.